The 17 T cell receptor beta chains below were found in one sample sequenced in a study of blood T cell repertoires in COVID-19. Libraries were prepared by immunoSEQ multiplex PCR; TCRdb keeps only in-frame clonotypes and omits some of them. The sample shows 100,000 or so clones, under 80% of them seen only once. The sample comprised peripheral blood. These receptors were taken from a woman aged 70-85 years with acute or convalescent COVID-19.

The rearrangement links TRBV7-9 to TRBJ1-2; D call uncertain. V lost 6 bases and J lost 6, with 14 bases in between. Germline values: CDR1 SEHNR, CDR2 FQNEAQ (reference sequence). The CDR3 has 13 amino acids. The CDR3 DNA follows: TGTGCCAGCAGTTCAAATCACAGAAATGGCTACACCTTC. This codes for CASSSNHRNGYTF.

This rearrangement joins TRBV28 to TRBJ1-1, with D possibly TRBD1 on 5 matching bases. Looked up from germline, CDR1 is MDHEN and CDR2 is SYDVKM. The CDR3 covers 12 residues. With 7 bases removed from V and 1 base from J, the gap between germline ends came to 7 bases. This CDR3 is CASIRANTEAFF. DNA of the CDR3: TGTGCCAGCATCAGGGCGAACACTGAAGCTTTCTTT.

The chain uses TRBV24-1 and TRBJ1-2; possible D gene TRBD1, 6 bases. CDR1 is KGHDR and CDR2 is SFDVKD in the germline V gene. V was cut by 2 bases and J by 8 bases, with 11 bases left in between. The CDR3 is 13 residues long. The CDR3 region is CATSDSRGSGYTF. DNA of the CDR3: TGTGCCACCAGTGATTCAAGGGGGAGCGGCTACACCTTC.

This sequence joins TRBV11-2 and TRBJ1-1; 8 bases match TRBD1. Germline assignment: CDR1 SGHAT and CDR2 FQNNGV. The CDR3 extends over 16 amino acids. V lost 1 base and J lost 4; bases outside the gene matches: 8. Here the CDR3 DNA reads TGTGCCAGCAGCTTAGGGCAGGGGGCGCGGGGCACTGAAGCTTTCTTT. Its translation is CASSLGQGARGTEAFF.

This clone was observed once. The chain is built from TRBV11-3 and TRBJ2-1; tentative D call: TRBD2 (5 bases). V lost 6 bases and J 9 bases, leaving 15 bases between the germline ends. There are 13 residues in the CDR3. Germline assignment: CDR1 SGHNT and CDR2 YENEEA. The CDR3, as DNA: TGTGCCAGCAGTGCTTACGGGGAATCTGAGCAGTTCTTC. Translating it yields CASSAYGESEQFF.

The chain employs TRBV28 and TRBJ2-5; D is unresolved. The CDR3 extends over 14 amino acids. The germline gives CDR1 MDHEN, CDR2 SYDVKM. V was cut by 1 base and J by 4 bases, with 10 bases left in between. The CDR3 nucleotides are TGTGCCAGCAGTTTATCGGTCGCTGGAGAGACCCAGTACTTC. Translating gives CASSLSVAGETQYF.

CDR3 in amino acids: CASSSLATGELFF. DNA of the CDR3: TGTGCCAGCAGCTCCTTAGCGACCGGGGAGCTGTTTTTT. The chain is built from TRBV13 and TRBJ2-2, with D possibly being TRBD2 (5 bases). Trimming shortened V by 4 bases and J by 5 bases, and 8 bases separated the two germline ends. This CDR3 contains 13 residues. Germline-derived CDR1 and CDR2 are PRHDT and FYEKMQ (reference sequence).

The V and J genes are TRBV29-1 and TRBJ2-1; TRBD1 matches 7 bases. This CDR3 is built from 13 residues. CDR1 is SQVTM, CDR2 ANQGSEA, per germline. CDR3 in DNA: TGCAGTGACGACAGGGATTCGGACAATGAGCAGTTCTTC. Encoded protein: CSDDRDSDNEQFF.

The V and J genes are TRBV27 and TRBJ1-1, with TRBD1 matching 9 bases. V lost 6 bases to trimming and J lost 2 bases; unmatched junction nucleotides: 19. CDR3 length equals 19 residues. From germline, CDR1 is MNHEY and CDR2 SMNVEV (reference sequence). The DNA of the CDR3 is TGTGCCAGCAGGCACGCGTGGACAGGGGCGCTCATTAATAACACTGAAGCTTTCTTT. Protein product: CASRHAWTGALINNTEAFF.

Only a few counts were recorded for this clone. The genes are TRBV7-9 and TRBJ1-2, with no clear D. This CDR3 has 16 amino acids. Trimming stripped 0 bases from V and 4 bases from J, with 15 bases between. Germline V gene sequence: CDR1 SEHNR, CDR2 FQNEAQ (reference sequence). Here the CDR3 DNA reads TGTGCCAGCAGCTTAGCCGCATCGGGGAGAGGCTATGGCTACACCTTC. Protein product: CASSLAASGRGYGYTF.

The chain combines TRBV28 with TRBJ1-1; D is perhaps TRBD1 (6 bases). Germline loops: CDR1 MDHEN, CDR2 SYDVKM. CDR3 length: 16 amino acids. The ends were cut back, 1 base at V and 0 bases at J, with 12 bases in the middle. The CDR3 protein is CASSLLSGDMNTEAFF. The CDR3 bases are TGTGCCAGCAGTTTATTGTCAGGGGACATGAACACTGAAGCTTTCTTT.

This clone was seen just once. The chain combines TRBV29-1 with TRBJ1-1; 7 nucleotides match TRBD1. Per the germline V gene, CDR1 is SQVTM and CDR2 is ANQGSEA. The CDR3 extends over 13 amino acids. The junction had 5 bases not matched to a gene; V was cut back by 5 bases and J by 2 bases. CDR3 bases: TGCAGCGTTATACAGGGGTATAACACTGAAGCTTTCTTT. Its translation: CSVIQGYNTEAFF.

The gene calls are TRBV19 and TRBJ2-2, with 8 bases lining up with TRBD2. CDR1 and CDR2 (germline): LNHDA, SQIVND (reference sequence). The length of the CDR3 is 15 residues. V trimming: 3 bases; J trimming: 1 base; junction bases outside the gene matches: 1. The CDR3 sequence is CASSISGGNTGELFF. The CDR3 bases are TGTGCCAGTAGTATCAGCGGGGGGAACACCGGGGAGCTGTTTTTT.

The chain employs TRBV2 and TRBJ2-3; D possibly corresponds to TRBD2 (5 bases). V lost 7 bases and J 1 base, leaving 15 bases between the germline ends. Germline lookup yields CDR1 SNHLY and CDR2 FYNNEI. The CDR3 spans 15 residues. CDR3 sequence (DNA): TGTGCCAGCACCCCGGATGGGCGGGGCACAGATACGCAGTATTTT. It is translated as CASTPDGRGTDTQYF. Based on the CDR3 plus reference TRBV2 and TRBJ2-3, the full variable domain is EPEVTQTPSHQVTQMGQEVILRCVPISNHLYFYWYRQILGQKVEFLVSFYNNEISEKSEIFDDQFSVERPDGSNFTLKIRSTKLEDSAMYFCASTPDGRGTDTQYFGPGTRLTVL.

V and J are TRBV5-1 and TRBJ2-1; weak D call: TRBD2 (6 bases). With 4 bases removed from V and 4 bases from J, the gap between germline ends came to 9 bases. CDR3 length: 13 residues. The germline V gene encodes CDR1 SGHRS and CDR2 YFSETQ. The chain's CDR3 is CASSPGGYNEQFF. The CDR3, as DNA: TGCGCCAGCAGCCCCGGGGGTTACAATGAGCAGTTCTTC.

The CDR3 sequence is CASSLEQGSEQFF. For the CDR3, the DNA is TGTGCCAGCTCACTAGAACAGGGGTCTGAGCAGTTCTTC. The chain recombines TRBV18 with TRBJ2-1, with 7 positions matching TRBD1. Germline CDR1 and CDR2: KGHSH and LQKENI. This CDR3 contains 13 residues. With 4 bases clipped from V and 9 bases from J, the junction kept 6 bases outside the gene matches.

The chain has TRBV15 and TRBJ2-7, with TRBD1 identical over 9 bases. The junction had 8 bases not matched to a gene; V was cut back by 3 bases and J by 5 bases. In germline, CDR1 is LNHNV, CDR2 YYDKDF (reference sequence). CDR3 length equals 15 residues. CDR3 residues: CATSRAGTGFNEQYF. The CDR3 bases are TGTGCCACCAGCAGGGCCGGGACAGGGTTCAACGAGCAGTACTTC.